This is a list of T cell receptor beta chains from one sample in a study of cytomegalovirus exposure and HLA in healthy donors. Here immunoSEQ multiplex PCR was the method, and the copy in TCRdb shows in-frame clones only, minus some. The table has fewer than 250,000 clones, 70% to 90% seen once. Sequencing was done on a sample of PBMCs. These receptors were collected from a woman younger than 30 in good health and CMV-seronegative. CDR3s include the opening cysteine and the closing phenylalanine or tryptophan. Clone sizes are given selectively: once, few, many, or a class where the clone is expanded.

TRBJ2-1,TRBV5-1,-,CASSFSGSSYNEQFF
TRBJ2-3,TRBV5-4,-,CASSQRQGGATDTQYF
TRBJ2-7,TRBV7-3,-,CASSQSRAGVSYEQYF
TRBJ2-2,TRBV2,many,CASSAAARTGGTGELFF
TRBJ1-2,TRBV28,few,CASSLPRGANTF
TRBJ1-5,TRBV19,-,CASAASRQPQHF
TRBJ2-2,TRBV27,-,CASSLDRGRGGELFF
TRBJ1-3,TRBV5-1,-,CASSLAQGGDTIYF
TRBJ2-1,TRBV30,-,CAWGRGSSYNEQFF
TRBJ1-1,TRBV28,-,CASSLLGDTEAFF
TRBJ2-1,TRBV7-2,-,CASNPQRYNEQFF
TRBJ1-1,TRBV9,-,CASSVDRVAEAFF
TRBJ1-1,TRBV2,once,CASSVGGSNTEAFF
TRBJ1-1,TRBV19,-,CASSMWGLNTEAFF
TRBJ2-1,TRBV7-9,-,CASSHWREGLYNEQFF
TRBJ2-3,TRBV13,-,CASSDGHSGSFWTQYF
TRBJ1-1,TRBV20-1,-,CSAPNTEAFF
TRBJ2-2,TRBV5-6,-,CASSLSAVANTGELFF
TRBJ2-7,TRBV6-6,-,CASSYLGGEQYF
TRBJ1-2,TRBV9,-,CASSPKKDREDYGYTF
TRBJ2-6,TRBV30,-,CAWSGGAGANVLTF
TRBJ2-2,TRBV7-8,-,CASSHPTGRLTGELFF
TRBJ2-7,TRBV29-1,-,CSAFVGDLESYEQYF